These 17 T cell receptor beta chains came from one sample sequenced in a study of cytomegalovirus exposure and HLA in healthy donors. Using immunoSEQ multiplex PCR, the repertoire was profiled, and TCRdb retains in-frame clones only, with some absent. The sample yields about 220,000 clones, approximately 80% seen once. Specimen: PBMCs. Every receptor here comes from a woman in her 30s in good health and CMV-seropositive.

Here the CDR3 reads CASSPEKPSGNTIYF. The CDR3 DNA reads as TGTGCCAGCAGCCCGGAGAAACCCTCTGGAAACACCATATATTTT. The chain links TRBV6-5 to TRBJ1-3; D remains ambiguous. Germline V gene sequence: CDR1 MNHEY, CDR2 SVGAGI. The length of the CDR3 is 15 residues. Trimming cost V 6 bases and J 0 bases, with 12 bases left between them.

The chain carries TRBV19 and TRBJ1-2; D is unclear. Germline CDR1 and CDR2: LNHDA and SQIVND (reference sequence). The V gene lost 1 base and the J gene lost 3 bases, with 9 bases spanning the gap. The CDR3 is made up of 14 amino acids. CDR3 DNA sequence: TGTGCCAGTAGTATAGGGACTGGGGACTATGGCTACACCTTC. Its translation is CASSIGTGDYGYTF.

The CDR3 DNA reads TGTGCCAGCAGTGAAAGCGGACAGGAGGTGGATACGCAGTATTTT. It translates to CASSESGQEVDTQYF. The chain links TRBV2 to TRBJ2-3, with 7 bases aligning to TRBD1. CDR3 size: 15 residues. J lost 6 bases, V lost 2 bases, and 8 bases had no gene match. The germline V gene has CDR1 SNHLY and CDR2 FYNNEI.

The table lists this clone with a few counts. The chain has TRBV14 and TRBJ2-1; D could derive from TRBD1 or TRBD2 (5 bases each). Germline-derived CDR1 and CDR2 are SGHDN and FVKESK. V lost 1 base and J 0 bases, leaving 16 bases between the germline ends. CDR3 size: 18 residues. The CDR3 DNA reads TGTGCCAGCAGCCAAGGCCGCTGGGGGTACCGCTCCTACAATGAGCAGTTCTTC. It encodes CASSQGRWGYRSYNEQFF.

Notes on this clone: A read error may produce the germline difference seen at one junction end. The chain links TRBV7-2 to TRBJ2-1; D not certain. The V gene's germline CDR1 is SGHTA and CDR2 FQGNSA. CDR3 size: 13 residues. CDR3 coding DNA: TGTGCCAGCAGTTCAGATTCCTACTATGAGCAGTTCTTC. Translation gives CASSSDSYYEQFF.

This chain links TRBV29-1 with TRBJ2-7; D possibly corresponds to TRBD1 (7 bases). CDR1 is SQVTM, CDR2 ANQGSEA, per germline. Trimming shortened V by 5 bases and J by 3 bases, and 8 bases separated the two germline ends. The CDR3 totals 11 residues. CDR3 sequence: CSVQGGYEQYF. Written as DNA, the CDR3 is TGCAGCGTTCAGGGGGGCTACGAGCAGTACTTC.

The chain uses TRBV27 and TRBJ1-5, with a weak D call TRBD1 (5 bases). V lost 2 bases and J 4 bases, leaving 12 bases between the germline ends. There are 15 residues in the CDR3. Germline-derived CDR1 and CDR2 are MNHEY and SMNVEV (reference sequence). This CDR3 reads CASSLLGGDNQPQHF. CDR3 in DNA: TGTGCCAGCAGTTTACTCGGGGGGGATAATCAGCCCCAGCATTTT.

The chain links TRBV6-5 to TRBJ2-1; D gene uncertain. The CDR3 runs 13 residues. Germline V gene sequence: CDR1 MNHEY, CDR2 SVGAGI. The V end was cut by 2 bases, the J end by 5 bases, with 7 bases between. The chain's CDR3 is CASSYRQNNEQFF. The CDR3 region has the DNA TGTGCCAGCAGTTACCGGCAGAACAATGAGCAGTTCTTC.

The chain links TRBV4-1 to TRBJ2-7, with 7 positions matching TRBD1. This CDR3 spans 13 amino acids. The germline gives CDR1 MGHRA, CDR2 YSYEKL. V lost 4 bases and J lost 4; bases outside the gene matches: 4. The CDR3 protein is CASSRDREYEQYF. The CDR3 DNA is TGCGCCAGCAGCCGAGACAGGGAGTACGAGCAGTACTTC.

The chain links TRBV5-1 to TRBJ1-1, with D unclear. The germline V gene encodes CDR1 SGHRS and CDR2 YFSETQ. The CDR3 is 16 residues long. V was cut by 0 bases and J by 4 bases, with 16 bases left in between. CDR3 sequence (DNA): TGCGCCAGCAGCTTGGCCAGGAGAGGTTTTAGCACTGAAGCTTTCTTT. This sequence encodes CASSLARRGFSTEAFF.

This chain links TRBV9 with TRBJ2-1; a weak D match, TRBD1 (6 bases). The germline V gene has CDR1 SGDLS and CDR2 YYNGEE. This CDR3 has 16 amino acids. Trimming left V 0 bases short and J 8 bases short, with 18 bases between. CDR3 nucleotides: TGTGCCAGCAGCGTAGAGGGAACAGGGACGCGGGATGAGCAGTTCTTC. It encodes CASSVEGTGTRDEQFF. Full variable domain (remainder filled in from reference TRBV9 and TRBJ2-1): DSGVTQTPKHLITATGQRVTLRCSPRSGDLSVYWYQQSLDQGLQFLIQYYNGEERAKGNILERFSAQQFPDLHSELNLSSLELGDSALYFCASSVEGTGTRDEQFFGPGTRLTVL.

This clone came up once. The V and J genes are TRBV27 and TRBJ2-3; D remains ambiguous. The length of the CDR3 is 11 residues. Germline V lookup: CDR1 MNHEY, CDR2 SMNVEV (reference sequence). Trimming cost V 10 bases and J 5 bases, with 10 bases left between them. The chain's CDR3 is CATNLGDTQYF. CDR3 DNA: TGTGCCACGAATCTTGGAGATACGCAGTATTTT.

This clone was counted only a few times. As DNA, the CDR3 is TGTGCCAGCAGTTCTACGGGTACGGAGGAGCAGTACTTC. This codes for CASSSTGTEEQYF. V is TRBV6-5 and J is TRBJ2-7; no definite D call. Between the trimmed V and J ends, which lost 4 bases and 7 bases, there was a span of 14 bases. CDR1 and CDR2 (germline): MNHEY, SVGAGI. CDR3 length equals 13 residues.

The chain links TRBV7-2 to TRBJ1-5; 8 bases fit TRBD1. The CDR3 is 16 amino acids. Germline V gives CDR1 SGHTA, CDR2 FQGNSA. J was trimmed by 9 bases and V by 2 bases; bases with no gene match: 12. Here the CDR3 DNA reads TGTGCCAGCAGCTTAACCGGGACAGGCTACGGTTCGCCCCAGCATTTT. Translating gives CASSLTGTGYGSPQHF. The full variable domain, completed using reference TRBV7-2 and TRBJ1-5, is GAGVSQSPSNKVTEKGKDVELRCDPISGHTALYWYRQSLGQGLEFLIYFQGNSAPDKSGLPSDRFSAERTGGSVSTLTIQRTQQEDSAVYLCASSLTGTGYGSPQHFGDGTRLSIL.

The gene calls are TRBV25-1 and TRBJ2-7, with 7 nucleotides matching TRBD2. The trim removed 6 bases at V and 2 bases at J, leaving 10 bases unmatched. CDR1 MGHDK and CDR2 SYGVNS come from the germline V gene. The CDR3 is 15 amino acids. The CDR3 region is CASSLGAGGTYEQYF. The CDR3 DNA follows: TGTGCCAGCAGCCTAGGTGCCGGGGGGACCTACGAGCAGTACTTC.

The genes are TRBV14 and TRBJ2-2, with TRBD2 identical over 12 bases. CDR1 and CDR2 (germline): SGHDN, FVKESK. V lost 3 bases, J lost 4 bases, and 6 bases stayed unmatched. The CDR3 consists of 17 residues. CDR3 region: CASSHLAGGYSTGELFF. CDR3 sequence (DNA): TGTGCCAGCAGCCACCTAGCGGGAGGGTATAGCACCGGGGAGCTGTTTTTT.

The J gene is TRBJ2-7, the V gene TRBV4-2, with 16 bases fitting TRBD2. CDR1 is LGHNA and CDR2 is YNFKEQ in the germline V gene. The CDR3 consists of 21 residues. Trimming removed 4 bases from V and 2 bases from J; junction bases left unmatched: 17. The chain's CDR3 is CASSPQGATGTSGRVPYEQYF. In DNA, the CDR3 is TGTGCCAGCAGCCCGCAGGGCGCTACCGGGACTAGCGGGAGGGTGCCCTACGAGCAGTACTTC.